These 26 T cell receptor beta chains came from one sample sequenced in a study of T cells in Graves' hyperthyroidism and ophthalmopathy. Researchers took RNA transcripts and amplified the TCR beta CDR3 regions from them. First-round RT-PCR with HTBI primers amplified the TCR CDR3 region. TCRdb independently ran MiXCR on the multiplex PCR reads; one entry per CDR3 protein. The data hold about 460,000 distinct CDR3 sequences, with 22% observed a single time. Source material: blood. The receptor set was obtained from a woman aged 70-85 years with Graves' ophthalmopathy.

The gene calls are TRBV5-1 and TRBJ2-3, with D perhaps TRBD2 (5 bases). The CDR3 contains 15 residues. V lost 0 bases and J lost 3, with 11 bases in between. Germline V gene sequence: CDR1 SGHRS, CDR2 YFSETQ. For the CDR3, the DNA is TGCGCCAGCAGCTTGGTCGGCGTAGCGACAGATACGCAGTATTTT. Its protein is CASSLVGVATDTQYF.

This clonotype was counted many times. This chain joins TRBV7-2 and TRBJ2-7; D remains ambiguous. The germline V and J ends were trimmed by 0 bases and 1 base, with 7 bases remaining between them. Per the germline V gene, CDR1 is SGHTA and CDR2 is FQGNSA. The CDR3 is 14 amino acids. DNA of the CDR3: TGTGCCAGCAGCTTAGCGTTAGCATCCTACGAGCAGTACTTC. Amino acid sequence: CASSLALASYEQYF.

V usage is TRBV6-2 or TRBV6-3 and J usage is TRBJ2-3; D gene ambiguous. CDR1 is MNHEY and CDR2 is SVGEGT in the germline V gene. Trimming took 8 bases from V and 5 from J, leaving 8 bases between them. The CDR3 contains 11 residues. CDR3 nucleotide sequence: TGTGCCAGCCGGTTAGGAGATACGCAGTATTTT. Its translation: CASRLGDTQYF.

The chain carries TRBV7-6 and TRBJ2-1, with D possibly being TRBD1 (6 bases). Trimming pared 5 bases from V and 6 bases from J, leaving 23 bases between. There are 17 residues in the CDR3. CDR1 and CDR2 (germline): SGHVS, FNYEAQ. The CDR3 loop is CASSQPSLGQWINEQFF. DNA for the CDR3: TGTGCCAGCAGCCAACCTTCTCTTGGACAGTGGATCAATGAGCAGTTCTTC.

This chain links TRBV20-1 with TRBJ2-7; 7 bases map to TRBD2. The CDR3 covers 15 residues. The ends lost 6 bases at V and 0 bases at J; junction bases unmatched: 11. Germline V gene sequence: CDR1 DFQATT, CDR2 SNEGSKA (reference sequence). The CDR3 loop reads CSAVFLGLPSYEQYF. The CDR3 coding sequence is TGCAGTGCCGTTTTCCTGGGACTACCCTCCTACGAGCAGTACTTC.

V and J are TRBV7-8 and TRBJ2-3; D may be TRBD2 (6 bases). Germline CDR1 reads SGHVS; CDR2 reads FQNEAQ. Trimming cost V 3 bases and J 1 base, with 14 bases left between them. This CDR3 comprises 16 residues. CDR3 coding DNA: TGTGCCAGCAGCTTCCCGGGACTGGGGGGCACAGATACGCAGTATTTT. It yields the protein CASSFPGLGGTDTQYF.

V is TRBV6-1 and J is TRBJ2-1; tentatively, D is TRBD2 (6 bases). The CDR3 runs to 14 residues. V was pared by 7 bases and J by 3 bases, with 13 bases between. The V gene's germline CDR1 is MNHNS and CDR2 SASEGT. As DNA, the CDR3 is TGTGCCAGCAACCGGGACTCAAACTACAATGAGCAGTTCTTC. Translating it yields CASNRDSNYNEQFF.

The chain employs TRBV30 and TRBJ1-4; D is unresolved. Between the trimmed V and J ends, which lost 6 bases and 3 bases, there was a span of 17 bases. CDR1 GTSNPN and CDR2 SVGIG come from the germline V gene (reference sequence). The CDR3 length is 15 residues. CDR3: CACRPGMGSNEKLFF. The CDR3 DNA reads TGTGCCTGCAGACCTGGGATGGGATCTAATGAAAAACTGTTTTTT.

V gene TRBV20-1 combines with J gene TRBJ2-1; D is perhaps TRBD2 (5 bases). The CDR3 runs to 15 residues. Germline CDR1 reads DFQATT; CDR2 reads SNEGSKA (reference sequence). V lost 6 bases and J 6 bases, leaving 21 bases between the germline ends. The CDR3 DNA sequence: TGCAGTGCCGACGGGCACATGGGCGGGTTCAATGAGCAGTTCTTC. It encodes CSADGHMGGFNEQFF.

A remark on this clonotype: At one boundary the junction diverges from the germline segment, which might be a read error. The chain recombines TRBV27 with TRBJ2-2; 11 bases are shared with TRBD1. Germline CDR1 and CDR2: MNHEY and SMNVEV (reference sequence). The CDR3 sequence is 16 residues long. The CDR3: CASSPDRGRYTGELLF. CDR3 coding DNA: TGTGCCAGCAGTCCGGACAGGGGGCGATACACCGGGGAGCTGTTGTTT.

The CDR3 nucleotides are TGCGCCAGCAGCACAGGGGGCTCGCGGGAGCTGTTTTTT. It translates to CASSTGGSRELFF. The rearrangement joins TRBV5-1 to TRBJ2-2, with 9 nucleotides matching TRBD1. Germline CDR1 and CDR2: SGHRS and YFSETQ. The CDR3 is made up of 13 amino acids. The junction had 4 bases not matched to a gene; V was cut back by 4 bases and J by 9 bases. Combining the CDR3 with reference TRBV5-1 and TRBJ2-2 gives the whole variable domain KAGVTQTPRYLIKTRGQQVTLSCSPISGHRSVSWYQQTPGQGLQFLFEYFSETQRNKGNFPGRFSGRQFSNSRSEMNVSTLELGDSALYLCASSTGGSRELFFGEGSRLTVL.

The J gene is TRBJ1-6, the V gene TRBV2; tentative D call: TRBD1 (5 bases). CDR1 and CDR2 (germline): SNHLY, FYNNEI. The CDR3 spans 16 residues. Trimming shortened V by 5 bases and J by 13 bases, and 24 bases separated the two germline ends. The CDR3 here is CASSITKFGDEAPLHF. CDR3 DNA: TGTGCCAGCAGTATTACTAAATTCGGGGACGAGGCCCCCCTCCACTTT.

The chain carries TRBV6-2 or TRBV6-3 and TRBJ1-1; 7 bases are a match to TRBD1. V trimming: 0 bases; J trimming: 8 bases; junction bases outside the gene matches: 6. The CDR3 is 14 residues long. The germline V gene has CDR1 MNHEY and CDR2 SVGEGT. CDR3 DNA: TGTGCCAGCAGTTACTCGACTTTGACAGGGGAAGCTTTCTTT. It translates to CASSYSTLTGEAFF.

The chain joins TRBV28 to TRBJ2-1; 7 nucleotides line up with TRBD1. There are 17 residues in the CDR3. J gave up 7 bases and V 5 bases, and 17 bases lay outside the gene matches. The germline V gene encodes CDR1 MDHEN and CDR2 SYDVKM. In DNA, the CDR3 is TGTGCCAGCAGTGATCCCGCCGACAGGGCCTATGCGAATGAGCAGTTCTTC. This translates into CASSDPADRAYANEQFF.

The chain links TRBV18 to TRBJ2-3; D is perhaps TRBD1 or TRBD2 (6 bases each). The CDR3 has 16 amino acids. V was trimmed by 6 bases and J by 4 bases, leaving 20 bases between them. Germline assignment: CDR1 KGHSH and CDR2 LQKENI. The CDR3 DNA sequence: TGTGCCAGCTCCCCGGCGGGACAAGCCCTGGCAGATACGCAGTATTTT. This sequence encodes CASSPAGQALADTQYF.

This clonotype was detected only a few times. The V gene is TRBV9, the J gene TRBJ2-5, with unresolved D. V lost 0 bases and J lost 3, with 9 bases in between. Germline CDR1 reads SGDLS; CDR2 reads YYNGEE. The CDR3 has 14 residues. CDR3 bases: TGTGCCAGCAGCGTAGATGTAGGGAAAGAGACCCAGTACTTC. This gives the protein CASSVDVGKETQYF. Using reference TRBV9 and TRBJ2-5 for the parts outside the CDR3, the full variable domain is DSGVTQTPKHLITATGQRVTLRCSPRSGDLSVYWYQQSLDQGLQFLIQYYNGEERAKGNILERFSAQQFPDLHSELNLSSLELGDSALYFCASSVDVGKETQYFGPGTRLLVL.

This chain joins TRBV6-1 and TRBJ2-5; 8 bases line up with TRBD1. With 1 base clipped from V and 4 bases from J, the junction kept 2 bases outside the gene matches. The V gene's germline CDR1 is MNHNS and CDR2 SASEGT. The CDR3 length is 14 residues. The CDR3 nucleotides read TGTGCCAGCAGTGAAGGGGGACAGGTAGAGACCCAGTACTTC. Translating gives CASSEGGQVETQYF.

This clonotype was observed a handful of times. V gene TRBV30 combines with J gene TRBJ2-2, with D possibly TRBD1 on 6 matching bases. This CDR3 has 14 amino acids. Germline lookup yields CDR1 GTSNPN and CDR2 SVGIG (reference sequence). V lost 3 bases and J 7 bases, leaving 15 bases between the germline ends. The CDR3 coding sequence is TGTGCCTGGAGGAACACAGGGAGCGGCGGGGAGCTGTTTTTT. Protein sequence: CAWRNTGSGGELFF.

This clonotype was seen a handful of times. The chain uses TRBV7-2 and TRBJ2-1, with 7 bases that match TRBD1. V shed 6 bases, J shed 5 bases, and the junction held 7 bases outside the gene matches. Per germline, CDR1 SGHTA and CDR2 FQGNSA. CDR3 length: 14 amino acids. CDR3 coding DNA: TGTGCCAGCAGACAGCTGACAGGGAACAATGAGCAGTTCTTC. Residues: CASRQLTGNNEQFF.

Concerning this clonotype: Being one base from a much bigger clone, this may be a read error. The V gene is TRBV7-2, the J gene TRBJ2-3, with 7 bases lining up with TRBD1. The CDR3 sequence is 14 residues long. The ends lost 8 bases at V and 4 bases at J; junction bases unmatched: 9. Looked up from germline, CDR1 is SGHTA and CDR2 is FQGNSA. The CDR3 here is CASGPLGTADTQYF. CDR3 nucleotide sequence: TGTGCCAGCGGCCCCCTAGGGACAGCAGATACGCAGTATTTT.

The chain links TRBV5-1 to TRBJ2-1; perhaps TRBD2 as D (7 bases). From germline, CDR1 is SGHRS and CDR2 YFSETQ. The CDR3 is made up of 17 amino acids. With 0 bases removed from V and 0 bases from J, the gap between germline ends came to 13 bases. The CDR3 DNA reads as TGCGCCAGCAGCTTGGGGGGGGGCGGCAGCTCCTACAATGAGCAGTTCTTC. It yields the protein CASSLGGGGSSYNEQFF.

In this sample, this clonotype turned up a few times. The V and J genes are TRBV5-1 and TRBJ2-3; D call uncertain. V was pared by 0 bases and J by 7 bases, with 18 bases between. This CDR3 contains 16 residues. From germline, CDR1 is SGHRS and CDR2 YFSETQ. The CDR3 protein is CASSLAVVLGTNTQYF. CDR3 sequence (DNA): TGCGCCAGCAGCTTGGCCGTGGTTTTGGGAACAAATACGCAGTATTTT.

CDR3 in amino acids: CASSEGQGVQPQHF. The CDR3 region has the DNA TGTGCCAGCAGTGAAGGTCAGGGGGTTCAGCCCCAGCATTTT. V and J are TRBV2 and TRBJ1-5; 7 bases fit TRBD1. With 1 base clipped from V and 6 bases from J, the junction kept 3 bases outside the gene matches. The germline CDR1 and CDR2 sequences are SNHLY and FYNNEI. The CDR3 has 14 amino acids.

In its sample, this clonotype was seen many times. The chain uses TRBV12-3 or TRBV12-4 and TRBJ1-1; possible D gene TRBD1, 5 bases. The CDR3 is 14 residues long. The germline V and J ends were trimmed by 6 bases and 5 bases, with 16 bases remaining between them. CDR3 bases: TGTGCCAGCAGAGTAGGACCGAGGGGAACTGAAGCTTTCTTT. Translation: CASRVGPRGTEAFF.

This clonotype was seen a few times. The CDR3 sequence: CASSARGLSNQPQHF. The CDR3 region has the DNA TGTGCCAGCAGTGCGAGGGGGCTGAGCAATCAGCCCCAGCATTTT. V is TRBV6-1 and J is TRBJ1-5; 7 nucleotides align to TRBD1. This CDR3 spans 15 amino acids. Losses at the gene ends were 4 bases for V and 1 base for J; bases not matched to a gene: 4. In germline, CDR1 is MNHNS, CDR2 SASEGT.

This clonotype has more than one count but fewer than ten. The V and J genes are TRBV20-1 and TRBJ2-7; 8 positions match TRBD2. Looked up from germline, CDR1 is DFQATT and CDR2 is SNEGSKA (reference sequence). V lost 3 bases and J lost 3; bases outside the gene matches: 1. This CDR3 contains 12 residues. CDR3 nucleotides: TGCAGTGCTAGCGGGAGGGGCTACGAGCAGTACTTC. This translates into CSASGRGYEQYF.